One sample yielded the 5 T cell receptor beta chains listed below, sequenced in a study of shared clonotypes between healthy human individuals. The data were produced by immunoSEQ multiplex PCR, yet TCRdb's version contains in-frame clones alone and is incomplete. This sample has 400,000 to 600,000 clones, with about four fifths found just once. The sample taken for sequencing was PBMCs. Receptors originate from a middle-aged woman in good health. Some clones in this sample may be carry-over from other donors' samples.

The J gene is TRBJ2-3, the V gene TRBV30; 10 bases fit TRBD1. Germline CDR1 is GTSNPN and CDR2 is SVGIG (reference sequence). The CDR3 loop spans 12 amino acids. The junction had 0 bases not matched to a gene; V was cut back by 3 bases and J by 6 bases. The CDR3 loop reads CAWRDRGDTQYF. Written as DNA, the CDR3 is TGTGCCTGGAGGGACAGGGGGGATACGCAGTATTTT.

CDR3 bases: TGTGCCAGCAGTGGGGCTCAGGGAGGCGAGCAGTACTTC. Its protein is CASSGAQGGEQYF. The chain carries TRBV2 and TRBJ2-7; possible D gene TRBD2, 6 bases. The length of the CDR3 is 13 residues. Germline assignment: CDR1 SNHLY and CDR2 FYNNEI. The germline V and J ends were trimmed by 4 bases and 6 bases, with 13 bases remaining between them.

The rearrangement joins TRBV28 to TRBJ2-7; 7 positions match TRBD1. The length of the CDR3 is 15 residues. The germline V gene encodes CDR1 MDHEN and CDR2 SYDVKM. The trim removed 6 bases at V and 1 base at J, leaving 9 bases unmatched. The CDR3 DNA reads as TGTGCCAGCAGCCAACATAGGGGGCAGTCCTACGAGCAGTACTTC. As protein: CASSQHRGQSYEQYF. Full variable domain (rest looked up from reference TRBV28 and TRBJ2-7): DVKVTQSSRYLVKRTGEKVFLECVQDMDHENMFWYRQDPGLGLRLIYFSYDVKMKEKGDIPEGYSVSREKKERFSLILESASTNQTSMYLCASSQHRGQSYEQYFGPGTRLTVT.

This clone was seen a handful of times. J is TRBJ1-5 and V is TRBV18, with D hard to call. Trimming shortened V by 5 bases and J by 0 bases, and 5 bases separated the two germline ends. The V gene's germline CDR1 is KGHSH and CDR2 LQKENI. The length of the CDR3 is 13 residues. CDR3 sequence: CASSADSNQPQHF. DNA for the CDR3: TGTGCCAGCTCAGCGGATAGCAATCAGCCCCAGCATTTT.

This chain uses TRBV5-6 with TRBJ2-7, with D possibly being TRBD1 or TRBD2 (6 bases each). Looked up from germline, CDR1 is SGHDT and CDR2 is YYEEEE. V was clipped by 8 bases and J by 3 bases, with 18 bases between them. The CDR3 runs to 14 residues. CDR3 protein: CASRRGTHHYEQYF. CDR3 bases: TGTGCCAGTCGGAGGGGGACGCATCACTACGAGCAGTACTTC.